A selection of T cell receptor beta chains follows, all from one sample in a study of T cell responses to AZD1222 COVID-19 vaccine. The protocol was immunoSEQ multiplex PCR, while the TCRdb copy is restricted to in-frame clones and leaves out a portion. The sample contains some 170,000 clones, approximately 93% of which appear only once. Specimen: peripheral blood, collected 28 days after the second AZD1222 dose. All receptors derive from an adult who received the AZD1222 COVID-19 vaccine. Both conserved end residues are part of each CDR3. D genes are given only for firm matches. Size is stated for part of the rows, as once, few or many counts, or as a class when the clone is expanded.

TRBV18	TRBJ2-1	NA	TRBD1	CASSRNRGSSYNEQFF	TGTGCCAGCTCACGGAACAGGGGGAGCTCCTACAATGAGCAGTTCTTC
TRBV29-1	TRBJ2-1	NA	TRBD2	CSVGVFRTSGGNEQFF	TGCAGCGTTGGCGTGTTTAGGACTAGTGGGGGGAATGAGCAGTTCTTC
TRBV29-1	TRBJ1-5	NA	NA	CSVGGGNQPQHF	TGCAGCGTTGGAGGGGGCAATCAGCCCCAGCATTTT
TRBV14	TRBJ2-1	once	NA	CASSQRTVYNEQFF	TGTGCCAGCAGCCAAAGGACTGTATACAATGAGCAGTTCTTC
TRBV5-4	TRBJ2-2	many	NA	CASSLASGGVSPGELFF	TGTGCCAGCAGCTTGGCTTCAGGGGGGGTAAGTCCCGGGGAGCTGTTTTTT
TRBV30	TRBJ2-6	NA	NA	CAWSKPGLSSGANVLTF	TGTGCCTGGAGTAAGCCGGGACTGAGCTCTGGGGCCAACGTCCTGACTTTC
TRBV6-5	TRBJ1-2	NA	NA	CASSYSDAGGNYGYTF	TGTGCCAGCAGTTACTCAGATGCCGGGGGTAACTATGGCTACACCTTC
TRBV6-1	TRBJ2-5	NA	NA	CASSEGLEETQYF	TGTGCCAGCAGTGAAGGACTAGAAGAGACCCAGTACTTC
TRBV3-1/TRBV3-2	TRBJ1-2	NA	NA	CASSPTGFGVGYTF	TGTGCCAGCAGCCCTACAGGGTTCGGCGTTGGCTACACCTTC
TRBV27	TRBJ1-4	NA	NA	CASSPSANNEKLFF	TGTGCCAGCAGTCCCTCCGCGAATAATGAAAAACTGTTTTTT
TRBV19	TRBJ2-1	NA	NA	CASGMGLVVNEQFF	TGTGCCAGTGGTATGGGCCTAGTGGTTAATGAGCAGTTCTTC
TRBV27	TRBJ1-3	NA	TRBD1	CASSPTGGSGNTIYF	TGTGCCAGCAGTCCGACAGGGGGCTCTGGAAACACCATATATTTT
TRBV20-1	TRBJ2-1	NA	NA	CSARIRNEQFF	TGCAGTGCCCGAATCCGTAATGAGCAGTTCTTC
TRBV7-2	TRBJ2-7	NA	TRBD1	CASSVGQGYSYEQYF	TGTGCCAGCAGCGTCGGACAGGGCTACTCCTACGAGCAGTACTTC
TRBV19	TRBJ2-2	NA	TRBD1	CASRRPAGTGNSGELFF	TGTGCCAGCCGGCGCCCGGCCGGGACAGGGAATAGCGGGGAGCTGTTTTTT
TRBV6-1	TRBJ1-3	NA	NA	CASSEARFSHSGNTIYF	TGTGCCAGCAGTGAAGCGCGATTCAGCCACTCTGGAAACACCATATATTTT
TRBV7-9	TRBJ1-2	NA	TRBD1	CASSSRGRDGYTF	TGTGCCAGCAGTAGCAGGGGGCGGGATGGCTACACCTTC
TRBV6-2/TRBV6-3	TRBJ2-1	NA	NA	CASSSLSGSSYNEQFF	TGTGCCAGCAGTTCGTTGAGTGGGAGCTCCTACAATGAGCAGTTCTTC
TRBV23-1	TRBJ2-2	NA	NA	CASSHRVVRNTGELFF	TGCGCCAGCAGTCATCGGGTAGTGAGGAACACCGGGGAGCTGTTTTTT
TRBV19	TRBJ1-2	NA	TRBD1	CASSIMTGGDYGYTF	TGTGCCAGTAGTATCATGACAGGGGGCGACTATGGCTACACCTTC
TRBV4-1	TRBJ1-5	NA	NA	CASSQPSEGPRGNQPQHF	TGCGCCAGCAGCCAACCCTCAGAGGGCCCTCGGGGCAATCAGCCCCAGCATTTT
TRBV7-9	TRBJ1-2	NA	NA	CASSSGTLGYTF	TGTGCCAGCAGCTCCGGGACATTGGGCTACACCTTC
TRBV7-3	TRBJ1-5	NA	NA	CASSSLVLSNQPQHF	TGTGCCAGCAGCTCATTAGTCCTGTCCAATCAGCCCCAGCATTTT
TRBV18	TRBJ1-2	NA	NA	CASSLGQPAEGYGYTF	TGTGCCAGCTCTCTGGGTCAGCCTGCCGAAGGCTATGGCTACACCTTC
TRBV12-3/TRBV12-4	TRBJ1-4	NA	NA	CASSEATNEKLFF	TGTGCCAGCAGTGAAGCAACTAATGAAAAACTGTTTTTT
TRBV6-1	TRBJ2-1	NA	NA	CASSEAGPAGLFF	TGTGCCAGCAGTGAAGCGGGGCCCGCAGGGTTGTTCTTC
TRBV27	TRBJ1-5	once	NA	CASSFRGAYNQPQHF	TGTGCCAGCAGTTTTAGGGGGGCCTACAATCAGCCCCAGCATTTT
TRBV30	TRBJ2-7	NA	NA	CAWRWGQGERGPSYEQYF	TGTGCCTGGAGATGGGGACAGGGCGAGCGGGGGCCATCCTACGAGCAGTACTTC
TRBV10-1	TRBJ2-1	few	NA	CASSESGAGGVSYNEQFF	TGCGCCAGCAGTGAGTCAGGGGCTGGGGGTGTATCCTACAATGAGCAGTTCTTC
TRBV2	TRBJ1-2	once	NA	CASSAKTSNYGYTF	TGTGCCAGCAGTGCGAAGACGTCTAACTATGGCTACACCTTC
TRBV19	TRBJ2-1	NA	NA	CASTPGLDNEQFF	TGTGCCAGTACCCCAGGACTTGACAATGAGCAGTTCTTC
TRBV7-8	TRBJ1-2	NA	TRBD1	CASSLVRDRGYGYTF	TGTGCCAGCAGCTTAGTCAGGGACAGGGGCTATGGCTACACCTTC
TRBV5-1	TRBJ2-1	NA	NA	CASSLAAGLRSYNEQFF	TGCGCCAGCAGCTTGGCCGCCGGGCTCCGTTCCTACAATGAGCAGTTCTTC
TRBV18	TRBJ2-1	NA	NA	CASSPIVISYNEQFF	TGTGCCAGCTCACCAATAGTTATCTCCTACAATGAGCAGTTCTTC
TRBV5-1	TRBJ2-1	NA	NA	CASSLRQSSYNEQFF	TGCGCCAGCAGCTTAAGGCAGAGCTCCTACAATGAGCAGTTCTTC
TRBV6-5	TRBJ2-7	NA	NA	CASSYADGPYEQYF	TGTGCCAGCAGTTACGCAGACGGTCCCTACGAGCAGTACTTC
TRBV12-3/TRBV12-4	TRBJ1-6	NA	NA	CASSLVGNSPLHF	TGTGCCAGCAGTTTGGTGGGGAATTCACCCCTCCACTTT
TRBV7-3	TRBJ2-5	NA	NA	CASSLAPQETQYF	TGTGCCAGCAGCTTGGCACCCCAAGAGACCCAGTACTTC
TRBV14	TRBJ2-1	few	NA	CASSLYRGPPRDEQFF	TGTGCCAGCAGCCTTTATCGGGGGCCCCCGAGGGATGAGCAGTTCTTC
TRBV7-8	TRBJ2-7	NA	TRBD1	CASSLGQGPEQYF	TGTGCCAGCAGCCTAGGACAGGGCCCCGAGCAGTACTTC
TRBV19	TRBJ2-1	NA	NA	CASSMVQNEQFF	TGTGCCAGTAGTATGGTACAGAATGAGCAGTTCTTC
TRBV6-5	TRBJ1-5	NA	NA	CASRGGGNQPQHF	TGTGCCAGCAGGGGGGGAGGCAATCAGCCCCAGCATTTT